Following are 24 T cell receptor beta chains from one sample sequenced in a study of CD8 T cells in ankylosing spondylitis. MiXCR, applied by TCRdb to the 5' RACE reads, yields one record per CDR3 protein. Of some 300,000 distinct CDR3 sequences in the sample, roughly 20% were seen once. Input material: blood, either unsorted or a sorted T cell fraction (not recorded which). The receptors derive from a female donor with ankylosing spondylitis or in good health (not recorded which).

This sequence joins TRBV27 and TRBJ2-3, with 8 bases identical to TRBD2. In germline, CDR1 is MNHEY, CDR2 SMNVEV (reference sequence). V shed 6 bases, J shed 6 bases, and the junction held 11 bases outside the gene matches. The CDR3 is made up of 15 amino acids. The CDR3 DNA reads TGTGCCAGCAGCCCGGGACTAGGTGAATCTGATACGCAGTATTTT. Translation: CASSPGLGESDTQYF.

Comments on this clonotype: Mismatch with germline at one junction end may stem from a read error. This chain joins TRBV5-8 and TRBJ2-7; 10 bases are shared with TRBD1. Germline V gives CDR1 SGHTS, CDR2 YDEGEE. The length of the CDR3 is 16 residues. The CDR3 is CASVPVGTGDSHEQYF. The CDR3 DNA reads TGTGCCAGCGTCCCTGTCGGGACAGGGGACTCCCACGAGCAGTACTTC.

This clonotype was seen a handful of times. V is TRBV24-1 and J is TRBJ2-5, with TRBD2 identical over 11 bases. CDR3 size: 20 residues. The J segment lost 4 bases and the V segment lost 6 bases, leaving 21 bases of the junction unmatched. Germline loops: CDR1 KGHDR, CDR2 SFDVKD. In nucleotides, the CDR3 is TGTGCCACCAGTCCCTGGACAGCAGGCGGGCTAGCGGGAGGATCAGAGACCCAGTACTTC. It is translated as CATSPWTAGGLAGGSETQYF.

V gene TRBV6-1 combines with J gene TRBJ2-3; 7 nucleotides align to TRBD1. The CDR3 runs 15 residues. Germline V gene sequence: CDR1 MNHNS, CDR2 SASEGT. Trimming took 7 bases from V and 4 from J; bases not matched to a gene: 11. The CDR3 DNA reads as TGTGCCAGCATTCCGGGGACAGCGCGGTCAGATACGCAGTATTTT. Translating it yields CASIPGTARSDTQYF.

This clonotype has a count of ten or more. The J gene is TRBJ1-5, the V gene TRBV15, with unresolved D. CDR3 size: 13 residues. Between the trimmed V and J ends, which lost 8 bases and 5 bases, there was a span of 13 bases. Germline V lookup: CDR1 LNHNV, CDR2 YYDKDF (reference sequence). CDR3 DNA: TGTGCCACCCGTGCGACATCGGATCAGCCCCAGCATTTT. Protein: CATRATSDQPQHF.

In its sample, this clonotype was seen many times. The chain employs TRBV28 and TRBJ1-1; no reliable D call. CDR1 and CDR2 from the germline V gene are MDHEN and SYDVKM. V lost 7 bases, J lost 1 base, and 7 bases lay in between. This CDR3 region has 12 residues. CDR3 sequence reads: CASKGPNTEAFF. DNA of the CDR3: TGTGCCAGCAAAGGTCCGAACACTGAAGCTTTCTTT.

The V gene is TRBV24-1, the J gene TRBJ2-7; possibly TRBD1 or TRBD2 for D (6 bases each). Trimming took 6 bases from V and 5 from J, leaving 7 bases between them. Germline-derived CDR1 and CDR2 are KGHDR and SFDVKD. CDR3 length equals 11 residues. CDR3 sequence reads: CATSRGHEQYF. The CDR3 nucleotides are TGTGCCACCAGTCGGGGGCACGAGCAGTACTTC.

The chain has TRBV21-1 and TRBJ2-7; no check of the table's D call, TRBD1, against the DNA was made. TRBV21-1 is deemed a pseudogene. The CDR3 runs 12 residues. CDR3 in amino acids: CASINRGEIPPF. In DNA form, the CDR3 reads TGTGCCAGCATAAACAGGGGAGAGATTCCACCCTTC.

This clonotype was counted at least ten times. The chain is built from TRBV11-2 and TRBJ1-6, with a weak D call TRBD1 (6 bases). Per germline, CDR1 SGHAT and CDR2 FQNNGV. Trimming stripped 3 bases from V and 7 bases from J, with 13 bases between. CDR3 length: 15 amino acids. DNA of the CDR3: TGTGCCAGCAGCTTCGTCAGGGGTAGGAATTCACCCCTCCACTTT. This gives the protein CASSFVRGRNSPLHF.

The chain uses TRBV4-3 and TRBJ2-7; 7 bases fit TRBD1. V trimming: 3 bases; J trimming: 0 bases; junction bases outside the gene matches: 5. Germline CDR1 reads LGHNA; CDR2 reads YSLEER. The CDR3 length is 15 residues. The CDR3 spells CASSHRTGGSYEQYF. The DNA of the CDR3 is TGCGCCAGCAGCCATCGGACAGGCGGCTCCTACGAGCAGTACTTC.

V gene TRBV12-3 or TRBV12-4 combines with J gene TRBJ1-1; unclear D gene. The CDR3 sequence is 13 residues long. The V end was cut by 5 bases, the J end by 5 bases, with 12 bases between. The CDR3, as DNA: TGTGCCAGCAGTCTGACTCCGGAGACTGAAGCTTTCTTT. It yields the protein CASSLTPETEAFF.

On this clonotype: With a much larger clone just one base away, this may be a read error. Since the CDR3 does not end with the conserved phenylalanine or tryptophan, this likely comes from a read error. The V call is TRBV6-5, the J call TRBJ2-7, with D unresolved. This CDR3 is 12 amino acids long. V shed 6 bases and J shed 2 bases, with 8 bases lying between them. The germline V gene has CDR1 MNHEY and CDR2 SVGAGI. The CDR3 is CASRAAAYEQYY. As DNA, the CDR3 is TGTGCCAGCAGGGCAGCCGCCTACGAGCAGTACTAC.

This clonotype was seen a handful of times. The rearrangement uses TRBV5-1 and TRBJ2-1, with 10 positions matching TRBD2. Per the germline V gene, CDR1 is SGHRS and CDR2 is YFSETQ. Germline trimming cut 3 bases from V and 1 base from J; bases unmatched to any gene: 7. This CDR3 contains 17 residues. The CDR3: CASSSEPGLASYNEQFF. CDR3 DNA sequence: TGCGCCAGCAGCTCGGAACCGGGACTAGCGTCCTACAATGAGCAGTTCTTC.

This chain links TRBV6-5 with TRBJ1-2; 9 bases are a match to TRBD1. The trim removed 4 bases at V and 5 bases at J, leaving 11 bases unmatched. The CDR3 covers 16 residues. Germline V gene lookup returns CDR1 MNHEY and CDR2 SVGAGI. The CDR3 nucleotides read TGTGCCAGCAGTTGGGCGGACAGGGGACAGGATTATGGCTACACCTTC. It encodes CASSWADRGQDYGYTF.

In this sample, this clonotype turned up many times. The rearrangement links TRBV7-2 to TRBJ2-5; no clear D. CDR1 SGHTA and CDR2 FQGNSA come from the germline V gene. V shed 5 bases and J shed 3 bases, with 4 bases lying between them. The CDR3 runs to 11 residues. In DNA form, the CDR3 reads TGTGCCAGCAGCATTGAAGAGACCCAGTACTTC. Translated: CASSIEETQYF.

This clonotype was recorded at least ten times. The chain recombines TRBV29-1 with TRBJ1-5; 9 positions match TRBD1. The CDR3 covers 12 residues. V trimming: 4 bases; J trimming: 5 bases; junction bases outside the gene matches: 0. Germline V CDR1 and CDR2: SQVTM, ANQGSEA. The CDR3 nucleotides are TGCAGCGTTGGGGACAGGGATCAGCCCCAGCATTTT. Its protein product is CSVGDRDQPQHF.

The chain has TRBV20-1 and TRBJ2-1, with D possibly matching TRBD2 (6 bases). Per germline, CDR1 DFQATT and CDR2 SNEGSKA (reference sequence). Between the trimmed V and J ends, which lost 2 bases and 0 bases, there was a span of 14 bases. The CDR3 has 16 residues. CDR3 nucleotide sequence: TGCAGTGCTAGACGGACTACCGGGACCTCCTACAATGAGCAGTTCTTC. The encoded protein is CSARRTTGTSYNEQFF.

This clonotype has more than one count but fewer than ten. The chain has TRBV12-3 or TRBV12-4 and TRBJ2-5; 8 bases fit TRBD2. Germline trimming cut 5 bases from V and 4 bases from J; bases unmatched to any gene: 3. The CDR3 consists of 13 residues. The CDR3 loop reads CASSQSGRETQYF. Here the CDR3 DNA reads TGTGCCAGCAGTCAGAGCGGGAGAGAGACCCAGTACTTC.

There are a few counts of this clonotype. The chain couples TRBV20-1 to TRBJ2-2; possibly TRBD2 for D (6 bases). CDR1 DFQATT and CDR2 SNEGSKA come from the germline V gene (reference sequence). V was cut by 7 bases and J by 3 bases, with 9 bases left in between. This CDR3 comprises 12 residues. The CDR3 spells CSVAADTGELFF. The DNA of the CDR3 is TGCAGTGTAGCGGCGGACACCGGGGAGCTGTTTTTT.

This clonotype came up a few times. The chain has TRBV12-3 or TRBV12-4 and TRBJ2-5; 12 bases map to TRBD2. The CDR3 runs to 16 residues. The ends lost 3 bases at V and 5 bases at J; junction bases unmatched: 7. The CDR3 DNA sequence: TGTGCCAGCAGTTTTAAACTAGCGGGAGGAGTGGAGACCCAGTACTTC. This codes for CASSFKLAGGVETQYF.

This clonotype has more than one count but fewer than ten. The chain combines TRBV4-2 with TRBJ2-1; possibly TRBD2 for D (5 bases). The CDR3 extends over 15 amino acids. Germline V gene data show CDR1 as LGHNA and CDR2 as YNFKEQ. V was pared by 1 base and J by 5 bases, with 12 bases between. CDR3 coding DNA: TGTGCCAGCAGCCAAGTCGAGGGAGCCGACAATGAGCAGTTCTTC. Translated: CASSQVEGADNEQFF.

This clonotype was counted between two and nine times. This chain links TRBV20-1 with TRBJ1-2, with D possibly matching TRBD1 (5 bases). Trimming removed 0 bases from V and 4 bases from J, with 15 bases in between. CDR1 is DFQATT and CDR2 is SNEGSKA in the germline V gene (reference sequence). This CDR3 contains 15 residues. CDR3 nucleotides: TGCAGTGCTAGAGACCCCTCAAGACAGATCTATGGCTACACCTTC. Residues: CSARDPSRQIYGYTF.

Only a few counts were recorded for this clonotype. The chain links TRBV5-1 to TRBJ2-3; no clear D gene. The CDR3 sequence is 15 residues long. V dropped 0 bases and J dropped 0 bases, with 8 bases sitting between them. Germline V gene lookup returns CDR1 SGHRS and CDR2 YFSETQ. CDR3 DNA: TGCGCCAGCAGCTTGGATCCGCCTAGCACAGATACGCAGTATTTT. This gives the protein CASSLDPPSTDTQYF.

This clonotype has a handful of counts. The rearrangement joins TRBV28 to TRBJ2-6; unclear D gene. The germline CDR1 and CDR2 sequences are MDHEN and SYDVKM. The CDR3 contains 14 residues. With 7 bases removed from V and 0 bases from J, the gap between germline ends came to 7 bases. The CDR3 spells CASTYSSGANVLTF. As DNA, the CDR3 is TGTGCCAGCACCTACAGCTCTGGGGCCAACGTCCTGACTTTC.